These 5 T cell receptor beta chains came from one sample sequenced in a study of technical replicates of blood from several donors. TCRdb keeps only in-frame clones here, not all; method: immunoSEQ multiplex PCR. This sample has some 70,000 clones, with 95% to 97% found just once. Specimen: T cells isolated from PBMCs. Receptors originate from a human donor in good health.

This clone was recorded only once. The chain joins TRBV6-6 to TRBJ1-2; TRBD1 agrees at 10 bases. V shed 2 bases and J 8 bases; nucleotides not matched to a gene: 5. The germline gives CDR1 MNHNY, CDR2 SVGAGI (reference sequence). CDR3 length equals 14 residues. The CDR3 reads CASSYGTGDVGYTF. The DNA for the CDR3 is TGTGCCAGCAGTTACGGGACAGGGGATGTCGGCTACACCTTC.

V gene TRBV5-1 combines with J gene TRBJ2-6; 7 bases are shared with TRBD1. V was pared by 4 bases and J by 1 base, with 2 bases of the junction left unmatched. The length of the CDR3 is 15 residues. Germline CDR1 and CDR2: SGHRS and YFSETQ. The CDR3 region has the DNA TGCGCCAGCAGCCCGACAGGGTCTGGGGCCAACGTCCTGACTTTC. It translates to CASSPTGSGANVLTF.

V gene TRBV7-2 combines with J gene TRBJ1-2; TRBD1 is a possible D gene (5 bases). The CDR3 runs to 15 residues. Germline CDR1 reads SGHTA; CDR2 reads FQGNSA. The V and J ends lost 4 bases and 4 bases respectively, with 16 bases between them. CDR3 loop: CASSSGITPRYGYTF. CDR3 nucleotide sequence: TGTGCCAGCAGCTCAGGGATTACTCCCCGCTATGGCTACACCTTC.

CDR3 residues: CASSPRLGPSGRYNEQFF. The CDR3 coding sequence is TGTGCCAGCAGCCCCCGATTAGGGCCTAGCGGGAGGTACAATGAGCAGTTCTTC. The chain recombines TRBV4-2 with TRBJ2-1, with 11 positions matching TRBD2. The CDR3 spans 18 residues. The V gene's germline CDR1 is LGHNA and CDR2 YNFKEQ. The J segment lost 4 bases and the V segment lost 4 bases, leaving 12 bases of the junction unmatched.

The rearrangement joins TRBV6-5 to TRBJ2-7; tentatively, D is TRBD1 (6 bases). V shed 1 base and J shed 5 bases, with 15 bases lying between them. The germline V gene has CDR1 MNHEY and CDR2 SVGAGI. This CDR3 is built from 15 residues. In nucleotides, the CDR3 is TGTGCCAGCAGTTACTTAGGGCAGGGGTACGACGAGCAGTACTTC. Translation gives CASSYLGQGYDEQYF.